These T cell receptor beta chains were read from a single sample in a study of blood T cell repertoires in COVID-19. Sequencing was performed with immunoSEQ multiplex PCR; in TCRdb, only in-frame clones are kept and a portion is missing. The table shows 20,000 to 30,000 clones, with nearly 95% occurring only once. The sequencing input was peripheral blood. These receptors were collected from a human donor in a cohort sampled during active COVID-19. Both conserved end residues are part of each CDR3. The order of the fields is J gene, clone size, D gene, V gene, CDR3 protein, CDR3 DNA. The D gene is left open where the match is weak. Not every row has a clone size; where given, it reads once, few, many or a size class.

TRBJ2-1,few,.,TRBV28,CASIGGGSRTYNEQFF,TGTGCCAGCATCGGAGGGGGCTCCCGAACCTACAATGAGCAGTTCTTC
TRBJ2-2,.,.,TRBV3-1/TRBV3-2,CASSQGTVLLGELFF,TGTGCCAGCAGCCAAGGGACAGTCCTATTAGGGGAGCTGTTTTTT
TRBJ2-5,.,.,TRBV25-1,CASSLPGLLTETQYF,TGTGCCAGCAGTCTTCCGGGACTGCTGACGGAGACCCAGTACTTC
TRBJ1-3,.,.,TRBV5-4,CASSSGGDGNTIYF,TGTGCCAGCAGCTCCGGGGGGGATGGAAACACCATATATTTT
TRBJ2-2,.,TRBD1,TRBV6-1,CASSEGSTGLNTGELFF,TGTGCCAGCAGTGAAGGTTCGACAGGGCTAAACACCGGGGAGCTGTTTTTT
TRBJ2-3,.,.,TRBV11-1,CASSLGRGTDTQYF,TGTGCCAGCAGCTTAGGGCGGGGCACAGATACGCAGTATTTT
TRBJ1-5,.,TRBD1,TRBV7-2,CASSLAGTASNQPQHF,TGTGCCAGCAGCTTAGCTGGGACAGCTTCTAATCAGCCCCAGCATTTT
TRBJ1-6,.,TRBD1,TRBV3-1/TRBV3-2,CASSQAGTGRNSPLHF,TGTGCCAGCAGCCAAGCCGGGACAGGACGGAATTCACCCCTCCACTTT
TRBJ1-3,.,TRBD1,TRBV5-4,CASRLDRAGGTIYF,TGTGCCAGCAGGTTAGACAGGGCCGGCGGCACCATATATTTT
TRBJ2-7,.,TRBD1,TRBV18,CASSPSGQGYEQYF,TGTGCCAGCTCACCATCGGGACAGGGCTACGAGCAGTACTTC
TRBJ2-7,.,TRBD1,TRBV20-1,CSASRQGPSYEQYF,TGCAGTGCTAGTCGACAGGGCCCTTCCTACGAGCAGTACTTC
TRBJ2-7,few,TRBD1,TRBV6-5,CASSYGTGGTYEQYF,TGTGCCAGCAGTTACGGGACAGGGGGCACCTACGAGCAGTACTTC
TRBJ2-3,.,TRBD2,TRBV5-1,CASSLAGGTDTQYF,TGCGCCAGCAGCTTAGCGGGGGGCACAGATACGCAGTATTTT
TRBJ1-5,.,.,TRBV5-1,CASSPGDRMADNQPQHF,TGCGCCAGCAGCCCGGGAGACAGAATGGCGGACAATCAGCCCCAGCATTTT
TRBJ1-5,.,.,TRBV28,CASQSPGGPDQPQHF,TGTGCCAGCCAATCCCCGGGGGGGCCGGATCAGCCCCAGCATTTT
TRBJ1-2,.,TRBD1,TRBV5-1,CASSLGTGVWGYTF,TGCGCCAGCAGCTTGGGGACAGGTGTATGGGGCTACACCTTC
TRBJ2-1,.,TRBD2,TRBV4-1,CASSQDRMGTSGRAAYNEQFF,TGCGCCAGCAGCCAAGATCGTATGGGGACTAGCGGGAGGGCCGCCTACAATGAGCAGTTCTTC
TRBJ2-3,.,TRBD1,TRBV29-1,CSVHRGPDTQYF,TGCAGCGTCCACAGGGGCCCAGATACGCAGTATTTT
TRBJ2-2,.,TRBD2,TRBV19,CASSIVGLAEDTGELFF,TGTGCCAGTAGTATAGTCGGACTAGCGGAGGACACCGGGGAGCTGTTTTTT
TRBJ2-3,.,.,TRBV19,CASSIKPQTLTHTQYF,TGTGCCAGTAGTATTAAGCCGCAGACTCTCACACATACGCAGTATTTT